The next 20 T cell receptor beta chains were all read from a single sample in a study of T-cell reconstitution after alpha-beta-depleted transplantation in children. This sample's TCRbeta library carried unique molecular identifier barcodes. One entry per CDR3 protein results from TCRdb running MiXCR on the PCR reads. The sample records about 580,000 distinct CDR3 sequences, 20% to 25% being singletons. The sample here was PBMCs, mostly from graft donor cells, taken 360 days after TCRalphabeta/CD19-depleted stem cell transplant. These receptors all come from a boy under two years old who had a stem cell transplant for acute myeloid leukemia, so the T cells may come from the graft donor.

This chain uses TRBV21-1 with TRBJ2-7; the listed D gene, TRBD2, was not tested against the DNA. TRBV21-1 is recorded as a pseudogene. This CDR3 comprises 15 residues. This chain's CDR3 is CASSKALGEGCEQYF. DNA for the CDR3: TGTGCCAGCAGCAAAGCGCTGGGGGAGGGTTGCGAGCAGTACTTC.

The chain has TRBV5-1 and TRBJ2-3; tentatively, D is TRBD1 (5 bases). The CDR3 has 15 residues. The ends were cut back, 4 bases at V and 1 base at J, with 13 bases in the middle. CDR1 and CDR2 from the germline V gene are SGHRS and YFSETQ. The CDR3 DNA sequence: TGCGCCAGCAGCCCGGCCGACAGTGGCACAGATACGCAGTATTTT. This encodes CASSPADSGTDTQYF.

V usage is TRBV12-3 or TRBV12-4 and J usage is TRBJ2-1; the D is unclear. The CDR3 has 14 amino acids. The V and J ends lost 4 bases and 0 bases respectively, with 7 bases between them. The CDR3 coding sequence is TGTGCCAGCAGTTGGCAGCTCTCCTACAATGAGCAGTTCTTC. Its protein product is CASSWQLSYNEQFF.

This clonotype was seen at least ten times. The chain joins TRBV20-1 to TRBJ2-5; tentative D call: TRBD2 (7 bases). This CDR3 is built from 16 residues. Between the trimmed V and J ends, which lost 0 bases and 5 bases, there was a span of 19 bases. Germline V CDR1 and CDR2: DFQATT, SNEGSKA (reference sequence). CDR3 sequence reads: CSARDFRQGGGETQYF. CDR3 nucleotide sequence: TGCAGTGCTAGAGATTTTCGTCAGGGAGGGGGGGAGACCCAGTACTTC.

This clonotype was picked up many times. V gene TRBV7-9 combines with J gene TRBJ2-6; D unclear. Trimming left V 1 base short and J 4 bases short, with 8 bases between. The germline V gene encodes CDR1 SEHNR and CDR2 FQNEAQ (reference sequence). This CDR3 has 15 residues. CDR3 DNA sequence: TGTGCCAGCAGCTTAGTTCTCGGAGGGGCCAACGTCCTGACTTTC. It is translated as CASSLVLGGANVLTF.

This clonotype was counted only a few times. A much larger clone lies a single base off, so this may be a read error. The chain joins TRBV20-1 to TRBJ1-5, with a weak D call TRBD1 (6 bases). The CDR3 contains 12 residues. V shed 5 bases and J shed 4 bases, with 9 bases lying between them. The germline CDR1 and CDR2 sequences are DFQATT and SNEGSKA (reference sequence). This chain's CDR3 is CSAATGNQPQHF. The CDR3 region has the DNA TGCAGTGCTGCTACAGGGAATCAGCCCCAGCATTTT.

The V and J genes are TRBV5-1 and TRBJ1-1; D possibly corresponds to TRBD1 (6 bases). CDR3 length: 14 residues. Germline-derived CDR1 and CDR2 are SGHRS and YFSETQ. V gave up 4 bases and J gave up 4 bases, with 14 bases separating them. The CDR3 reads CASSLNQGSTEAFF. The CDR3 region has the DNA TGCGCCAGCAGCCTTAATCAGGGGAGCACTGAAGCTTTCTTT.

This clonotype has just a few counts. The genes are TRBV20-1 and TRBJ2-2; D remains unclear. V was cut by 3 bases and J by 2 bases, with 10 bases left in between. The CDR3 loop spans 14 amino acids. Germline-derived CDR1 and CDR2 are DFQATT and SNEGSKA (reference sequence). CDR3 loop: CSARASVNTGELFF. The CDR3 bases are TGCAGTGCTAGGGCGTCCGTAAACACCGGGGAGCTGTTTTTT.

The CDR3 spells CASSSPGTTAPDTQYF. CDR3 DNA: TGTGCCAGCAGTTCGCCCGGGACTACCGCCCCAGATACGCAGTATTTT. This chain connects TRBV12-3 or TRBV12-4 to TRBJ2-3, with 7 bases that match TRBD2. The CDR3 contains 16 residues. V shed 4 bases and J 4 bases; nucleotides not matched to a gene: 11.

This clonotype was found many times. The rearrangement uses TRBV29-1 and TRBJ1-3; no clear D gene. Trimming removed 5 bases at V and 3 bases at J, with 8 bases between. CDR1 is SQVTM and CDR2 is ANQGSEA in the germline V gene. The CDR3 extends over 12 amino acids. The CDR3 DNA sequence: TGCAGCGTTTCCGAGTTTGGAAACACCATATATTTT. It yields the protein CSVSEFGNTIYF.

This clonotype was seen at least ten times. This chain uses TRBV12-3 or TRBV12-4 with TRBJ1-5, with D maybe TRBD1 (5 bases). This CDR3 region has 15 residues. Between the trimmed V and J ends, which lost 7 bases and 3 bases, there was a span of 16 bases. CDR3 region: CASNFGTDFNQPQHF. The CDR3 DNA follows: TGTGCCAGCAACTTCGGGACTGATTTCAATCAGCCCCAGCATTTT.

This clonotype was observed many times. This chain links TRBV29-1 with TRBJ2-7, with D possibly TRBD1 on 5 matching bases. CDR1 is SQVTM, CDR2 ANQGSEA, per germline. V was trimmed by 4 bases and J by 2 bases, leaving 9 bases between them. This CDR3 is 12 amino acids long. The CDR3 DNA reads TGCAGCGTTGGTGTCAGGGCCTACGAGCAGTACTTC. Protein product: CSVGVRAYEQYF.

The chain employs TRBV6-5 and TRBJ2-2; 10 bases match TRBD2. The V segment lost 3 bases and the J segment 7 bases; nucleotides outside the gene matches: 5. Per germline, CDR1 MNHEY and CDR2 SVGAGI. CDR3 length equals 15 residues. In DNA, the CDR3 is TGTGCCAGCAGTTATAGCGGGGGGAAGGACGGGGAGCTGTTTTTT. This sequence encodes CASSYSGGKDGELFF.

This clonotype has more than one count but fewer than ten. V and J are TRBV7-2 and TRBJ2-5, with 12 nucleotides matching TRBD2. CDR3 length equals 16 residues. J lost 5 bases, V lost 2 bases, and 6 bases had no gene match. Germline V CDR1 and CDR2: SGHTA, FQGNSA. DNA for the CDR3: TGTGCCAGCAGCTTACCTAGCGGGGGGGCCCGGGAGACCCAGTACTTC. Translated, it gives CASSLPSGGARETQYF.

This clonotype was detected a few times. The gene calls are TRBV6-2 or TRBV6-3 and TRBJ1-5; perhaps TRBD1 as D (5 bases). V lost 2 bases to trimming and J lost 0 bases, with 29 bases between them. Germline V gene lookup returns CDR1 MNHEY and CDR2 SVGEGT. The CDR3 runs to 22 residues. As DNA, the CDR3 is TGTGCCAGCAGTTACAACCCCCTAACGACAGCCCCGGTGGTGGGTAGCAATCAGCCCCAGCATTTT. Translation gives CASSYNPLTTAPVVGSNQPQHF.

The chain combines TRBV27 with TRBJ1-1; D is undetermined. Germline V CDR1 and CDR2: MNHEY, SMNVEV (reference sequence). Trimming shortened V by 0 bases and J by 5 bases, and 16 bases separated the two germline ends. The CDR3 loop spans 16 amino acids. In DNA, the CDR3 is TGTGCCAGCAGTTTATCACCGGGAGTGACACAGACTGAAGCTTTCTTT. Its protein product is CASSLSPGVTQTEAFF.

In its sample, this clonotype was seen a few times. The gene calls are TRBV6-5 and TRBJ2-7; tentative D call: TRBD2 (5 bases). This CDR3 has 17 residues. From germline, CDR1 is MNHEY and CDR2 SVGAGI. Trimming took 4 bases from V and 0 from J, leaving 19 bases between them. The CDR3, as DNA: TGTGCCAGCAGTTCCCCGCGTCAACGGGGAAGCTCCTACGAGCAGTACTTC. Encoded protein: CASSSPRQRGSSYEQYF.

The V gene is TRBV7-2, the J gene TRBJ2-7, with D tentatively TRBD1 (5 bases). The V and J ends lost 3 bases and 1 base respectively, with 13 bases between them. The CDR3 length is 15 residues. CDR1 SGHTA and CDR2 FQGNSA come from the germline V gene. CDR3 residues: CASSFQGVGSYEQYF. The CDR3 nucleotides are TGTGCCAGCAGCTTTCAGGGTGTGGGTTCCTACGAGCAGTACTTC.

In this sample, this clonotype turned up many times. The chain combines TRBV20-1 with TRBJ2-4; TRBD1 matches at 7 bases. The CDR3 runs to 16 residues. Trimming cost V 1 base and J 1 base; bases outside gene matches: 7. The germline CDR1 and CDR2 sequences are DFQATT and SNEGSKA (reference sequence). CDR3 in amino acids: CSARGQGGIAKNIQYF. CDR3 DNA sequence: TGCAGTGCTAGAGGTCAAGGGGGCATCGCCAAAAACATTCAGTACTTC.

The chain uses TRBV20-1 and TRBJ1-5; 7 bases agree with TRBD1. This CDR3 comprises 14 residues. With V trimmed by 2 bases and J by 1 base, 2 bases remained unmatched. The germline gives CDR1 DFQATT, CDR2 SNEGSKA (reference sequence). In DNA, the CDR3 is TGCAGTGCTAGATCGACAGGGAGCAATCAGCCCCAGCATTTT. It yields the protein CSARSTGSNQPQHF.